The entry below describes one TCR beta chain. What antigen it recognizes has not been identified. Base qualities are missing; no much larger clone stands one base away. V is cut back by 6 bases and J by 2 bases, with 9 bases in the junction unmatched. Reading the germline V gene gives CDR1 MNHEY and CDR2 SVGAGI. The cysteine opens and the phenylalanine closes a CDR3 of 15 amino acids. Just the 45-base CDR3 DNA is kept, in frame starting at base 1. This specimen comes from a study of PD-L1 blockade in urothelial cancer listed by TCRdb under 2017. Study-wide context: All patients started therapy in the mid-2010s and received atezolizumab 1,200 mg intravenously every 3 weeks. TCR sequencing covered pretreatment tumor samples and matched, serially collected peripheral blood taken before and after atezolizumab treatment. An ECOG performance status of 0 or 1 was recorded for the patients, and 0 to 3 prior chemotherapy regimens had been received by the patients. Progression-free survival longer than 6 months counted as durable clinical benefit, and TCR features were additionally tested against both progression-free and overall survival. About nine tenths of the roughly 29 patients were identified as males with urothelial cancer of bladder origin, and a prior smoking history was reported by 18 of 29 patients. Blood samples gave median yields of around 150,000 T cells and more than 80,000 unique TCRs, along with a median clonality of approximately 0.084. Durable clinical benefit was achieved by nine patients and was not achieved by 20 patients. Blood samples were analyzed at 3 weeks after treatment start (second dose) and at 6 weeks after treatment start. Somatic, immune and clinical correlates of response to PD-L1 blockade with atezolizumab in urothelial cancer were the focus of an exploratory multi-omic analysis. Pretreatment blood TCR-seq was available for twenty-nine patients, at least one posttreatment blood collection was obtained for about 24 patients, and tumor TCR-seq was available for about 24 patients. In the same patients who had TCR sequencing, pretreatment tumors also underwent whole exome sequencing and RNA sequencing.

The sample's time point, from its label and the paper: peripheral blood 6 weeks after treatment start. The cohort comprised nearly 30 patients with locally advanced or metastatic urothelial carcinoma treated at Memorial Sloan Kettering on a trial protocol. Peripheral blood mononuclear cells were collected pretreatment and during treatment, with between 1 and 8 total time points obtained per patient. The Qiagen DNeasy Blood extraction kit was used to purify genomic DNA from total PBMCs and tumor samples. PBMCs were collected pretreatment and during treatment, and were isolated and stored as previously described. To estimate absolute template abundance from read counts, synthetic TCR analog templates were spiked into each PCR. The immunoSEQ assay used bias-controlled V and J gene primers to amplify TCRbeta CDR3 regions from genomic DNA. Sequencing of rearranged TCRbeta segments was performed at approximately 20X coverage. In the paper's pipeline: Sequencing errors were corrected by clustering, and CDR3s were annotated against IMGT so that V, D and J genes could be assigned. Downstream analyses used only productive TCRbeta rearrangements and left out out-of-frame or stop-codon sequences. Clonality was calculated as one minus the Shannon entropy normalized by the log of the number of unique productive sequences. Fisher's exact test with Benjamini-Hochberg correction, at a threshold of adjusted p below 0.01, was used to find clones that differed between time points or between blood and tumor. TCRdb holds this immuneACCESS table with in-frame rearrangements only. Some clones are missing; in checked studies, unresolved V genes explain under half, and the rest has no known cause. D and trimming were read from the DNA, whereas the V and J calls and clone size are those reported in that table. The sample yields over 100,000 clones; 91% were counted once. The ten largest make up less than 5% of the sample.

Broad study findings and their caveats: Because the sample size was small (n = 29) and many of the analyses were exploratory, the results are meant to be hypothesis-generating. Among patients with durable benefit, tumor-associated TCR clones showed greater expansion in peripheral blood 3 weeks after treatment started (n ≈ 20, p = 0.022). Improved progression-free and overall survival was associated with having pretreatment peripheral blood TCR clonality below the median.

This sequence uses TRBV6-5 and TRBJ1-1; 7 bases in between match TRBD1. This sequence was found in a man between 60 and 75 years old with urothelial cancer. The sequences come from PBMCs, collected around atezolizumab (anti-PD-L1) treatment. The CDR3 is CASSSLWTGNTEAFF. Read as DNA, the sequence is TGTGCCAGCAGCTCCCTCTGGACAGGTAACACTGAAGCTTTCTTT.